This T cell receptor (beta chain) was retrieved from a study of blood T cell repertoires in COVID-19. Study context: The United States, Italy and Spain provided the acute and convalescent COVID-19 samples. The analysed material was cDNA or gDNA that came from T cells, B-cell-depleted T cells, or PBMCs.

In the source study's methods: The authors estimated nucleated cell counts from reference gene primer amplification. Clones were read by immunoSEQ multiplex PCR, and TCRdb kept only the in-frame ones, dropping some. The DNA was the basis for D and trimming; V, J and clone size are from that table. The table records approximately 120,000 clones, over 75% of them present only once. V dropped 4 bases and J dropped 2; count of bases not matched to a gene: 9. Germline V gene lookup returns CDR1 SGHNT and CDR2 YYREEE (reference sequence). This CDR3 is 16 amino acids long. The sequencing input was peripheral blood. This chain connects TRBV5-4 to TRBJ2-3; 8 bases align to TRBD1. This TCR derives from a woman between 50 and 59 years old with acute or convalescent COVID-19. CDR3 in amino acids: CASSPARQGITDTQYF. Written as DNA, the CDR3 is TGTGCCAGCAGCCCCGCCCGACAGGGGATCACAGATACGCAGTATTTT.